Here is one T cell receptor beta chain with its context. No antigen is known for it. No much larger clone exists at a distance of one base, and base qualities are not known. After removal of 3 bases from V and 2 bases from J, the junction retains 13 bases not matched to a gene. Counted from cysteine to phenylalanine, this CDR3 has 18 amino acids. CDR3 DNA is the only sequence kept; it has 54 bases, read in frame from the first base. CDR1 SGDLS and CDR2 YYNGEE were looked up in the germline V gene. These data are taken from a study of identifying expanded T cells in peripheral blood (dated by TCRdb to the late 2010s). For the wider study: Technical replicates were generated by sequencing separate aliquots of the same genomic DNA pool, and four replicates were compared pairwise. On the study overall, not on this receptor specifically: Across all healthy-donor time intervals, the beta-binomial model significantly lowered both the number of clones called differentially abundant and the false-positive rate. Variance in clone template counts between approximately 2-week samples significantly increased with total template count across all healthy donors. The authors expected biological variance in healthy repertoires might increase further over much longer intervals such as months to years. The binomial model flagged 0.9 to 1.5 differentially abundant clones between technical replicates, compared with about 17 over about two weeks and 19 over around four weeks.

During the collection period, no immune events, such as infections, were documented for the healthy donors. Blood repertoires from healthy donors were used as a training cohort for calibrating time-dependent variance in a beta-binomial model of differential abundance of T-cell clones. There were some 10 healthy donors in the training cohort, of whom 3 were female and 7 were male. An age range of roughly 25 to 70 years, with an average of about 43 years, was recorded for the donors. Whole blood was collected from each healthy donor at three time points spaced two weeks apart and obtained from a commercial supplier. For immunosequencing, genomic DNA was extracted from whole blood that had not been sorted. TCRbeta CDR3 regions were profiled by bias-controlled multiplex PCR amplification of genomic DNA with the immunoSEQ Assay. Per the original workflow: To quantify the absolute abundance of each unique TCRbeta CDR3 region, the sequences were collapsed and filtered. Differential abundance was assessed using a binomial (Fisher-equivalent) model and a beta-binomial model in which time-dependent variance fitted from healthy donors was added. Clones with fewer than 5 combined templates were excluded, and clones with Benjamini-Hochberg FDR below 0.01 were called differentially abundant. Using the form v = (b*log(k)+a)^2, the beta-binomial variance was modeled as a function of the total template count across the two samples. TCRdb's version of the immuneACCESS table is confined to in-frame rearrangements and falls short of the full clone set. An unresolved V gene accounts for under half of the shortfall where checked; the remainder is of unknown origin. V and J calls and clone size are as listed in that table; D and trimming were resolved from the DNA. This sample holds 90,000 to 110,000 clones; around 89% were observed only once. The ten biggest clones cover 8% to 9% of the sample.

The rearrangement joined TRBV9 to TRBJ2-3; the junction holds 9 bases that match TRBD2. The clonotype originates from a person between 18 and 75 years old in good health. The specimen was blood. The DNA sequence reads TGTGCCAGCAGCGCCTCGAGGGGAGCGGGAGGACACACAGATACGCAGTATTTT. It translates as CASSASRGAGGHTDTQYF.